This paragraph covers one T cell receptor beta chain sequence. Trimming removed 5 bases at V and 8 bases at J, with 22 bases between. CDR1 is SGHDT, CDR2 YYEEEE, per germline. CDR3 length: 15 amino acids. Method: immunoSEQ multiplex PCR; TCRdb's copy keeps in-frame clones and lacks some. This repertoire shows approximately 76,000 clones, around 97% found once; its top ten account for 0.18%. This sample stems from a study of technical replicates of blood from a few donors. The TCR comes from a human donor in good health. What was sequenced was T cells isolated from PBMCs. The chain combines TRBV5-6 with TRBJ1-2, with D unclear. The CDR3 protein is CASSVRFAESGGYTF. The CDR3, as DNA: TGTGCCAGCAGTGTGCGGTTTGCGGAGTCGGGAGGCTACACCTTC.